A selection of T cell receptor beta chains follows, all from one sample in a study of CD8 T cells in ankylosing spondylitis. TCRdb used MiXCR to reprocess the 5' RACE reads, holding one entry per CDR3 protein. The table records 700,000 to 1,000,000 distinct CDR3 sequences, about 12% of them present only once. The sample consisted of blood, either unsorted or a sorted T cell fraction (not recorded which). The receptors shown here come from a male donor with ankylosing spondylitis. Each CDR3 is given with its conserved first and last residue. The D gene is left open where the match is weak. The size entry is marked missing in some rows and otherwise reads once, few, many or a size class.

V,J,D,size,CDR3,DNA
TRBV6-5,TRBJ1-2,TRBD1,few,CASSYSTGQAPGYTF,TGTGCCAGCAGTTACTCGACGGGACAGGCGCCAGGCTACACCTTC
TRBV6-1,TRBJ1-4,.,few,CASSPSFQATNEKLFF,TGTGCCAGCAGCCCCAGTTTTCAGGCAACTAATGAAAAACTGTTTTTT
TRBV10-2,TRBJ2-1,.,few,CASSARPLSYNEQFF,TGCGCCAGCAGTGCTCGGCCACTCTCCTACAATGAGCAGTTCTTC
TRBV5-6,TRBJ2-2,.,.,CASSMVDGELFF,TGTGCCAGCAGTATGGTGGACGGGGAGCTGTTTTTT
TRBV7-6,TRBJ2-3,TRBD2,many,CASSHSGRRSTDTQYF,TGTGCCAGCAGCCATAGCGGGAGGCGGAGCACAGATACGCAGTATTTT
TRBV5-1,TRBJ1-3,TRBD1,.,CASSPRQGRGAGNTIYF,TGCGCCAGCAGCCCAAGACAGGGGCGAGGTGCTGGAAACACCATATATTTT
TRBV20-1,TRBJ1-1,.,.,CSARHRASAGNTEAFF,TGCAGTGCGCGACACAGGGCTTCTGCTGGGAACACTGAAGCTTTCTTT
TRBV20-1,TRBJ1-1,TRBD1,few,CSALDRGRGTEAFF,TGCAGTGCCTTGGACAGGGGGCGCGGCACTGAAGCTTTCTTT
TRBV11-2,TRBJ2-5,.,.,CASSPINQGETQYF,TGTGCCAGCAGCCCAATCAACCAGGGGGAGACCCAGTACTTC
TRBV7-3,TRBJ2-1,TRBD2,few,CASSFSGGAPNEQFF,TGTGCCAGCAGCTTTAGCGGGGGGGCCCCTAATGAGCAGTTCTTC
TRBV10-3,TRBJ1-1,TRBD1,few,CAIGQGRLSEAFF,TGTGCCATTGGACAGGGGCGGTTGAGTGAAGCTTTCTTT
TRBV9,TRBJ2-5,.,few,CASSVDLLELGTQYF,TGTGCCAGCAGCGTCGACCTTCTAGAGCTAGGGACCCAGTACTTC
TRBV10-2,TRBJ2-1,TRBD2,.,CASFSGGFNEQFF,TGCGCCAGCTTTAGCGGGGGGTTCAATGAGCAGTTCTTC
TRBV24-1,TRBJ1-1,.,few,CATSDLSAGPNGETFF,TGTGCCACCAGTGATTTGTCGGCAGGCCCTAATGGAGAAACTTTCTTT
TRBV2,TRBJ1-2,.,many,CASSYAGGNYGYTF,TGTGCCAGCAGCTACGCGGGGGGGAACTATGGCTACACCTTC
TRBV7-6,TRBJ2-7,TRBD1,once,CASSIDRGEQNF,TGTGCCAGCAGCATTGACAGGGGCGAGCAGAACTTC
TRBV6-1,TRBJ2-7,.,.,CASRQSYSYEQYF,TGTGCCAGCAGGCAGTCCTACTCCTACGAGCAGTACTTC
TRBV20-1,TRBJ1-3,.,many,CSARAGGGNTIYF,TGCAGTGCTAGAGCAGGTGGCGGAAACACCATATATTTT
TRBV14,TRBJ1-1,.,.,CASSHSGTPEAFF,TGTGCCAGCAGCCATTCCGGGACACCCGAAGCTTTCTTT
TRBV7-2,TRBJ2-1,.,.,CASSPGRGLGGQFF,TGTGCCAGCAGCCCGGGAAGGGGTTTAGGAGGGCAGTTCTTC
TRBV5-1,TRBJ2-2,.,.,CASSLGRNGELFF,TGCGCCAGCAGCCTGGGTAGGAACGGGGAGCTGTTTTTT
TRBV4-3,TRBJ2-2,.,.,CASSQEGRYGELFF,TGCGCCAGCAGCCAAGAGGGACGGTACGGGGAGCTGTTTTTT
TRBV7-7,TRBJ2-1,.,.,CASSLELPRLANSYNEQFF,TGTGCTAGCAGCTTAGAGCTTCCTCGGCTCGCAAACTCCTACAATGAGCAGTTCTTC
TRBV24-1,TRBJ2-1,.,few,CATSDLAGPSYNEQFF,TGTGCCACCAGTGATTTAGCGGGTCCCTCCTACAATGAGCAGTTCTTC